The 13 T cell receptor beta chains presented below share a single source sample, sequenced in a study of CD8 T cells in ankylosing spondylitis. TCRdb itself ran the 5' RACE reads through MiXCR, one entry per CDR3 protein. The data hold roughly 260,000 distinct CDR3 sequences, with around 20% observed a single time. Sequenced input: blood, either unsorted or a sorted T cell fraction (not recorded which). The origin of the receptors is a male donor with ankylosing spondylitis or in good health (not recorded which).

There are a few counts of this clonotype. This chain uses TRBV2 with TRBJ2-5, with D uncertain. The V end lost 6 bases, the J end lost 2 bases, and 16 bases lay between the germline ends. CDR3 size: 15 residues. CDR1 is SNHLY and CDR2 is FYNNEI in the germline V gene. CDR3 protein: CASSPGNPGQETQYF. For the CDR3, the DNA is TGTGCCAGCAGCCCAGGCAACCCTGGGCAAGAGACCCAGTACTTC.

This clonotype was observed a few times. One end of the junction varies from germline; a read error may be responsible. CDR3 DNA sequence: TGCAGCACTTCCAGGGGCGACAACTATGGCTACACCTTT. Translating gives CSTSRGDNYGYTF. This chain joins TRBV29-1 and TRBJ1-2; possible D gene TRBD1, 6 bases. There are 13 residues in the CDR3. Germline V gene sequence: CDR1 SQVTM, CDR2 ANQGSEA.

The chain joins TRBV15 to TRBJ2-3; 8 bases match TRBD1. This CDR3 contains 15 residues. Losses at the gene ends were 1 base for V and 4 bases for J; bases not matched to a gene: 4. The germline V gene has CDR1 LNHNV and CDR2 YYDKDF (reference sequence). CDR3 sequence reads: CATSRGRGLSDTQYF. The CDR3 DNA sequence: TGTGCCACCAGCAGAGGCAGGGGGCTATCAGATACGCAGTATTTT.

The chain joins TRBV7-9 to TRBJ1-1, with 7 bases matching TRBD1. The CDR3 length is 15 residues. Trimming removed 0 bases from V and 1 base from J; junction bases left unmatched: 2. Per the germline V gene, CDR1 is SEHNR and CDR2 is FQNEAQ (reference sequence). In DNA form, the CDR3 reads TGTGCCAGCAGCTTAGCCGGGACAGCGAACACTGAAGCTTTCTTT. Amino acid sequence: CASSLAGTANTEAFF. Filled out from reference TRBV7-9 and TRBJ1-1, the complete variable domain reads DTGVSQNPRHKITKRGQNVTFRCDPISEHNRLYWYRQTLGQGPEFLTYFQNEAQLEKSRLLSDRFSAERPKGSFSTLEIQRTEQGDSAMYLCASSLAGTANTEAFFGQGTRLTVV.

This clonotype turned up a few times. The gene calls are TRBV10-3 and TRBJ2-7, with D perhaps assigned TRBD1 or TRBD2 (7 bases each). CDR3 length: 15 residues. Trimming removed 3 bases from V and 2 bases from J, with 14 bases in between. CDR1 is ENHRY, CDR2 SYGVKD, per germline. CDR3 nucleotides: TGTGCCATCAGTGAAGGGGAGGGGGCTACCTACGAGCAGTACGTC. This encodes CAISEGEGATYEQYV.

The CDR3 coding sequence is TGTGCCACCAGCGGGACCACAACAGGGTTCGATGAGCAGTTCTTC. Translation: CATSGTTTGFDEQFF. J is TRBJ2-1 and V is TRBV15; tentatively, D is TRBD1 (6 bases). In germline, CDR1 is LNHNV, CDR2 YYDKDF (reference sequence). The V end was cut by 5 bases, the J end by 8 bases, with 19 bases between. This CDR3 has 15 amino acids.

The rearrangement joins TRBV6-4 to TRBJ2-1; 8 bases agree with TRBD2. The CDR3 has 12 amino acids. Trimming removed 9 bases from V and 5 bases from J; junction bases left unmatched: 3. The germline gives CDR1 MRHNA, CDR2 SNTAGT. As DNA, the CDR3 is TGTGCCAGGGGGACTAGGGACAATGAGCAGTTCTTC. Protein product: CARGTRDNEQFF.

This chain uses TRBV18 with TRBJ2-7; D is unclear. The germline V gene has CDR1 KGHSH and CDR2 LQKENI. This CDR3 is built from 13 residues. The V gene lost 1 base and the J gene lost 5 bases, with 9 bases spanning the gap. The CDR3: CASSPQGIDEQYV. As DNA, the CDR3 is TGTGCCAGCTCACCACAGGGAATCGACGAGCAGTACGTC.

The sample holds a few counts of this clonotype. The rearrangement joins TRBV15 to TRBJ1-2; 11 bases map to TRBD1. The CDR3 runs to 14 residues. V lost 4 bases and J lost 4; bases outside the gene matches: 2. The germline V gene encodes CDR1 LNHNV and CDR2 YYDKDF (reference sequence). The CDR3 region has the DNA TGTGCCACCAGCAAGGACAGGGGGCCCTATGGCTACACCTTC. It specifies CATSKDRGPYGYTF.

The table lists this clonotype with a few counts. The gene calls are TRBV24-1 and TRBJ1-1; D is perhaps TRBD1 (6 bases). CDR3 length: 14 amino acids. The V end lost 2 bases, the J end lost 4 bases, and 10 bases lay between the germline ends. The germline V gene encodes CDR1 KGHDR and CDR2 SFDVKD. This chain's CDR3 is CATSDSTGSTEAFF. DNA for the CDR3: TGTGCCACCAGTGATTCTACAGGGAGCACTGAAGCTTTCTTT.

The chain recombines TRBV5-1 with TRBJ1-6; D gene uncertain. Trimming shortened V by 4 bases and J by 4 bases, and 9 bases separated the two germline ends. The CDR3 is 14 residues long. CDR1 and CDR2 (germline): SGHRS, YFSETQ. CDR3 nucleotide sequence: TGCGCCAGCAGCGACGACGGATATAATTCACCCCTCCACTTT. Its protein product is CASSDDGYNSPLHF.

V gene TRBV5-5 combines with J gene TRBJ2-1; 13 bases fit TRBD2. CDR1 and CDR2 from the germline V gene are SGHKS and YYEKEE (reference sequence). The CDR3 contains 16 residues. After removal of 3 bases from V and 7 bases from J, the junction contained 7 bases not matched to a gene. This CDR3 is CASSSSGTSGTNEQFF. As DNA, the CDR3 is TGTGCCAGCAGCTCTTCCGGGACTAGCGGGACGAATGAGCAGTTCTTC. Full variable domain (outside the CDR3, taken from reference TRBV5-5 and TRBJ2-1): DAGVTQSPTHLIKTRGQQVTLRCSPISGHKSVSWYQQVLGQGPQFIFQYYEKEERGRGNFPDRFSARQFPNYSSELNVNALLLGDSALYLCASSSSGTSGTNEQFFGPGTRLTVL.

This clonotype was seen only a few times. The V gene is TRBV5-1, the J gene TRBJ1-4; unclear D gene. There are 14 residues in the CDR3. Trimming took off 4 bases at V and 10 bases at J, with 17 bases between the two ends. Germline loops: CDR1 SGHRS, CDR2 YFSETQ. CDR3 region: CASSGGLSMAKLFF. CDR3 nucleotide sequence: TGCGCCAGCAGCGGAGGCCTTTCGATGGCAAAACTGTTTTTT.